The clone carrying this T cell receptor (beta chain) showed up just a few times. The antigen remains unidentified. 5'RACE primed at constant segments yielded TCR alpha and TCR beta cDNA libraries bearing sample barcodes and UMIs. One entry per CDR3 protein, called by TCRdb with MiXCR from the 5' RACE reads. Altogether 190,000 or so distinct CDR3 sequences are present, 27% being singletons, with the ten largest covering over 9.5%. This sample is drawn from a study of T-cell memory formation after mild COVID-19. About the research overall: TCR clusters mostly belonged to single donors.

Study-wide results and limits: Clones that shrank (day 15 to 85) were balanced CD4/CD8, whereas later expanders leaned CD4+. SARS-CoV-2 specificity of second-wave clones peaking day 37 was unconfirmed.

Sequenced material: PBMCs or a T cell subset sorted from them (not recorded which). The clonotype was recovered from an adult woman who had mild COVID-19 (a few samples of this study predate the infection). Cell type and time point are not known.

CDR3 loop: CSVEIGPVETQYF. The CDR3 DNA reads TGCAGCGTTGAAATAGGTCCTGTGGAGACCCAGTACTTC. The chain recombines TRBV29-1 with TRBJ2-5; unclear D gene. The germline V gene encodes CDR1 SQVTM and CDR2 ANQGSEA. V was cut by 2 bases and J by 5 bases, with 12 bases left in between. The CDR3 length is 13 residues.